The present T cell receptor beta chain was sequenced within a study of shared clonotypes between healthy human individuals. Deep-level settings were used for running the assay. The authors split each subset's genomic DNA evenly across several immunoSEQ plates. The data were produced by immunoSEQ multiplex PCR, yet TCRdb's version contains in-frame clones alone and is incomplete. This sample has over a million clones, with roughly 96% found just once. As to this clone: The antigen is undetermined.

Study-wide points: On the whole, naive subsets had larger estimated richness than memory subsets had.

Germline CDR1 is SGHTA and CDR2 is FQGTGA. Trimming stripped 1 base from V and 8 bases from J, with 20 bases between. The CDR3 spans 16 residues. The chain carries TRBV7-3 and TRBJ1-2; D call uncertain. What was sequenced was naive CD4+ T cells sorted from blood. Subset given: CD45RA+ positively selected. This receptor was identified in a man aged 25 to 40 in good health. The CDR3 here is CASSLRAGGHPAGYTF. The DNA of the CDR3 is TGTGCCAGCAGCTTAAGGGCCGGCGGCCATCCCGCGGGCTACACCTTC.